Each of the 5 T cell receptor beta chains below was sequenced from the same sample in a study of T cells expressing NK-cell markers. For each CDR3 protein, TCRdb gives one entry from its re-call of the 5' RACE reads, without DNA. This table lists some 140,000 distinct CDR3 sequences. The specimen was blood T cells: a sorted CD56 or NKG2C T cell subset, CD4+ or CD8+ T cells, or bulk PBMC T cells (not recorded which). The receptors stem from a woman in her fifties or sixties in good health.

V and J are TRBV7-8 and TRBJ1-6; TCRdb names TRBD1, which stays unverified in the absence of DNA. CDR3 length: 14 amino acids. CDR1 is SGHVS, CDR2 FQNEAQ, per germline. The CDR3 loop is CASRPRTGGSPLHF.

This chain uses TRBV20-1 with TRBJ2-1; TCRdb selects TRBD2, and the lack of DNA leaves this call unchecked. Per germline, CDR1 DFQATT and CDR2 SNEGSKA (reference sequence). The CDR3 length is 13 residues. CDR3: CSARSGRGNEQFF.

The chain employs TRBV29-1 and TRBJ2-2; TCRdb designates TRBD1, a call that cannot be tested without DNA. The CDR3 loop spans 15 amino acids. Germline values: CDR1 SQVTM, CDR2 ANQGSEA. The CDR3 sequence: CSVRLTYRDTGELFF.

The chain is built from TRBV12-3 or TRBV12-4 and TRBJ1-2; TCRdb selects TRBD1, and the lack of DNA leaves this call unchecked. This CDR3 region has 11 residues. The CDR3 reads CASLTGGGYTF.

Here the CDR3 reads CSVAVPGQYNEQFF. The chain has TRBV29-1 and TRBJ2-1; TCRdb indicates TRBD1, and absent DNA this call remains unverified. The germline gives CDR1 SQVTM, CDR2 ANQGSEA. This CDR3 spans 14 amino acids.